The 2 T cell receptor beta chains presented below share a single source sample, sequenced in a study of early stage breast cancer tumors (dated by TCRdb to about 2017). Libraries were made using the immunoSEQ multiplex PCR assay. TCRdb stores this immuneACCESS table with in-frame sequences only. Part of the clones is absent; in the studies checked, under half of the shortfall reflects unresolved V genes, and no reason is known for the rest. The sample includes tens of thousands of clones, with approximately 70% observed a single time. The ten top clones hold about 4.5% of the sample. Sample: blood. Receptors were obtained from a person in their 40s with breast cancer.

The chain employs TRBV19 and TRBJ2-5, with D possibly being TRBD1 (5 bases). This CDR3 is 12 amino acids long. Per germline, CDR1 LNHDA and CDR2 SQIVND (reference sequence). V shed 5 bases and J shed 5 bases, with 9 bases lying between them. The CDR3, as DNA: TGTGCCAGTAGTCCAGGGCGGGAGACCCAGTACTTC. Translating it yields CASSPGRETQYF. Filled out from reference TRBV19 and TRBJ2-5, the complete variable domain reads DGGITQSPKYLFRKEGQNVTLSCEQNLNHDAMYWYRQDPGQGLRLIYYSQIVNDFQKGDIAEGYSVSREKKESFPLTVTSAQKNPTAFYLCASSPGRETQYFGPGTRLLVL.

As DNA, the CDR3 is TGTGCCAGTAAGGGAACCCCCCGAGACTACAATGAGCAGTTCTTC. This translates into CASKGTPRDYNEQFF. The chain combines TRBV19 with TRBJ2-1; D is uncertain. Germline assignment: CDR1 LNHDA and CDR2 SQIVND (reference sequence). Trimming took 7 bases from V and 3 from J, leaving 16 bases between them. The CDR3 has 15 amino acids.